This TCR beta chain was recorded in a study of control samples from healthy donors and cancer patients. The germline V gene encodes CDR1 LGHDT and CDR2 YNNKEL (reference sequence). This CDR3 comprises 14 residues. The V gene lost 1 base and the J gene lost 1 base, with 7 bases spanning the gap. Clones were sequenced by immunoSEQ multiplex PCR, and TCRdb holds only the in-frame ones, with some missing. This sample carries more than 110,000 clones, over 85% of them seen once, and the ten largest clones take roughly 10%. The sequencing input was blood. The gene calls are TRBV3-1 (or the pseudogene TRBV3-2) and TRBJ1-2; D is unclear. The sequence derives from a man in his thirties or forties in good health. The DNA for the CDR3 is TGTGCCAGCAGCCAAGGGTCCAGTAACTATGGCTACACCTTC. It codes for CASSQGSSNYGYTF.